Each of the 27 T cell receptor beta chains below was sequenced from the same sample in a study of shared clonotypes between healthy human individuals. Clones were sequenced by immunoSEQ multiplex PCR, and TCRdb holds only the in-frame ones, with some missing. This repertoire shows under 850,000 clones, more than 85% found once; its top ten account for under 30%. Naive CD8 isolation took CD45RO-negative cells positively selected for CCR7 and excluded terminally differentiated effector memory CD45RA+ cells. Sequencing used naive CD8+ T cells sorted from blood. These receptors all stem from a man aged 30-40 years in good health.

This clone was counted only a few times. The V and J genes are TRBV11-1 and TRBJ2-5; D could derive from TRBD1 or TRBD2 (5 bases each). The CDR3 spans 16 residues. The V end lost 3 bases, the J end lost 4 bases, and 18 bases lay between the germline ends. The germline gives CDR1 SGHAT, CDR2 FQDESV (reference sequence). The CDR3 loop is CASSLPGTPGLETQYF. The CDR3 DNA is TGTGCCAGCAGCTTGCCCGGGACGCCGGGGTTAGAGACCCAGTACTTC.

This chain joins TRBV27 and TRBJ2-7; D is perhaps TRBD2 (5 bases). Germline CDR1 reads MNHEY; CDR2 reads SMNVEV (reference sequence). There are 15 residues in the CDR3. V lost 0 bases to trimming and J lost 5 bases, with 14 bases between them. The CDR3 DNA reads TGTGCCAGCAGTTTATCGAGAGGGTTTTTGGACGAGCAGTACTTC. Translation gives CASSLSRGFLDEQYF.

The chain joins TRBV5-4 to TRBJ2-1; maybe TRBD1 (6 bases). This CDR3 region has 16 residues. V was shortened by 4 bases and J by 5 bases, with 19 bases between the two germline ends. CDR1 and CDR2 from the germline V gene are SGHNT and YYREEE (reference sequence). The CDR3 coding sequence is TGTGCCAGCAGCCCGGTCGGGACAACGTACGACAATGAGCAGTTCTTC. This gives the protein CASSPVGTTYDNEQFF.

Comment on this clone: Other DNA sequences of this sample code for an identical CDR3. The V call is TRBV27, the J call TRBJ2-7, with D perhaps given as TRBD1 or TRBD2 (5 bases each). The CDR3 runs to 14 residues. V lost 0 bases to trimming and J lost 6 bases, with 12 bases between them. Germline V lookup: CDR1 MNHEY, CDR2 SMNVEV (reference sequence). This chain's CDR3 is CASSLSRGVGEQYF. The CDR3 nucleotides are TGTGCCAGCAGTTTATCGAGGGGAGTAGGCGAGCAGTACTTC.

The chain employs TRBV7-2 and TRBJ2-7; D is possibly TRBD2 (6 bases). Germline CDR1 SGHTA, CDR2 FQGNSA. The CDR3 runs 15 residues. V was trimmed by 2 bases and J by 0 bases, leaving 11 bases between them. The CDR3 reads CASSLTGSGSYEQYF. CDR3 bases: TGTGCCAGCAGCTTAACGGGTAGCGGCTCCTACGAGCAGTACTTC.

For this clone: A junction boundary mismatches the germline segment, possibly from a read error. The rearrangement joins TRBV7-9 to TRBJ2-1, with TRBD1 matching over 7 bases. CDR1 and CDR2 from the germline V gene are SEHNR and FQNEAQ (reference sequence). This CDR3 region has 12 residues. CDR3 bases: TGTGCCAGCAGCACTGACAGGGAACGTCGAATCTTC. Residues: CASSTDRERRIF.

V and J are TRBV19 and TRBJ2-1; no reliable D call. Germline CDR1 is LNHDA and CDR2 is SQIVND (reference sequence). This CDR3 spans 14 amino acids. The V gene lost 3 bases and the J gene lost 3 bases, with 9 bases spanning the gap. In DNA, the CDR3 is TGTGCCAGTAGTATGCTAGAGCTCTACAATGAGCAGTTCTTC. Protein sequence: CASSMLELYNEQFF.

This chain links TRBV7-3 with TRBJ2-7; TRBD2 matches 9 bases. With 3 bases clipped from V and 3 bases from J, the junction kept 6 bases outside the gene matches. CDR3 size: 15 residues. Germline V gene data show CDR1 as SGHTA and CDR2 as FQGTGA. CDR3 DNA sequence: TGTGCCAGCAGCTTGTATAGCGGGAGTCTCTACGAGCAGTACTTC. Translation gives CASSLYSGSLYEQYF. The whole variable domain, filled in from reference TRBV7-3 and TRBJ2-7, reads GAGVSQTPSNKVTEKGKYVELRCDPISGHTALYWYRQSLGQGPEFLIYFQGTGAADDSGLPNDRFFAVRPEGSVSTLKIQRTERGDSAVYLCASSLYSGSLYEQYFGPGTRLTVT.

This chain connects TRBV5-4 to TRBJ2-7, with 11 nucleotides matching TRBD2. The CDR3 loop spans 16 amino acids. Germline V gene lookup returns CDR1 SGHNT and CDR2 YYREEE (reference sequence). The V and J ends lost 5 bases and 3 bases, in that order; junction bases with no gene match: 10. The DNA of the CDR3 is TGTGCCAGCAGGCCCGAGCTAGCGGGAGGATTCTACGAGCAGTACTTC. This sequence encodes CASRPELAGGFYEQYF.

J is TRBJ1-5 and V is TRBV7-9, with 9 bases identical to TRBD1. The CDR3 extends over 15 amino acids. V lost 8 bases and J lost 4; bases outside the gene matches: 9. Looked up from germline, CDR1 is SEHNR and CDR2 is FQNEAQ (reference sequence). The CDR3, as DNA: TGTGCCAGCGACCTGGGACAGGGCTTTAATCAGCCCCAGCATTTT. It codes for CASDLGQGFNQPQHF.

V is TRBV7-8 and J is TRBJ2-2; D perhaps matches TRBD2 (5 bases). The germline V gene has CDR1 SGHVS and CDR2 FQNEAQ. V was trimmed by 5 bases and J by 8 bases, leaving 9 bases between them. This CDR3 spans 12 amino acids. This CDR3 is CASSRTGGELFF. For the CDR3, the DNA is TGTGCCAGCAGCCGTACGGGAGGGGAGCTGTTTTTT.

The gene calls are TRBV11-2 and TRBJ2-2; D ambiguous. The V and J ends lost 8 bases and 3 bases respectively, with 7 bases between them. CDR3 size: 12 residues. CDR1 SGHAT and CDR2 FQNNGV come from the germline V gene. This CDR3 reads CASFTDTGELFF. The DNA of the CDR3 is TGTGCCAGCTTTACTGACACCGGGGAGCTGTTTTTT. Full variable domain (rest looked up from reference TRBV11-2 and TRBJ2-2): EAGVAQSPRYKIIEKRQSVAFWCNPISGHATLYWYQQILGQGPKLLIQFQNNGVVDDSQLPKDRFSAERLKGVDSTLKIQPAKLEDSAVYLCASFTDTGELFFGEGSRLTVL.

A note on this clone: The same CDR3 also results from other DNA sequences found in this sample. The chain has TRBV27 and TRBJ2-1; no reliable D call. The CDR3 extends over 14 amino acids. Germline assignment: CDR1 MNHEY and CDR2 SMNVEV (reference sequence). The V gene lost 3 bases and the J gene lost 0 bases, with 6 bases spanning the gap. Here the CDR3 reads CASSLASSYNEQFF. CDR3 DNA sequence: TGTGCCAGCAGTTTGGCGAGCTCCTACAATGAGCAGTTCTTC.

This clone has just one count. The chain employs TRBV14 and TRBJ2-5; D possibly uses TRBD1 or TRBD2 (5 bases each). From germline, CDR1 is SGHDN and CDR2 FVKESK. Trimming took 3 bases from V and 1 from J, leaving 12 bases between them. The CDR3 runs to 15 residues. CDR3 region: CASSHRGGLQETQYF. The DNA of the CDR3 is TGTGCCAGCAGCCACCGGGGCGGCCTCCAAGAGACCCAGTACTTC.

This chain joins TRBV11-2 and TRBJ2-7; weak D call: TRBD2 (6 bases). The CDR3 runs 14 residues. Germline V gene lookup returns CDR1 SGHAT and CDR2 FQNNGV. The V end was cut by 5 bases, the J end by 4 bases, with 15 bases between. This chain's CDR3 is CASSLGGLKYEQYF. The CDR3 nucleotides read TGTGCCAGCAGCCTCGGAGGGTTAAAGTACGAGCAGTACTTC.

Only a few counts were recorded for this clone. The gene calls are TRBV19 and TRBJ2-1; D gene ambiguous. The CDR3 sequence is 15 residues long. The V end lost 3 bases, the J end lost 1 base, and 10 bases lay between the germline ends. Germline values: CDR1 LNHDA, CDR2 SQIVND (reference sequence). DNA for the CDR3: TGTGCCAGTAGTATCCCCTCTCGATCCTACAATGAGCAGTTCTTC. Its translation is CASSIPSRSYNEQFF.

The chain links TRBV15 to TRBJ2-5, with 13 bases identical to TRBD2. The V segment lost 2 bases and the J segment 4 bases; nucleotides outside the gene matches: 13. CDR1 is LNHNV, CDR2 YYDKDF, per germline (reference sequence). This CDR3 contains 19 residues. The CDR3 region has the DNA TGTGCCACCAGCAGACCACCCGGACTAGCGGGAGTGGGCCCAGAGACCCAGTACTTC. It encodes CATSRPPGLAGVGPETQYF.

The rearrangement uses TRBV6-5 and TRBJ2-2, with a weak D call TRBD2 (5 bases). CDR1 is MNHEY, CDR2 SVGAGI, per germline. The V end was cut by 6 bases, the J end by 8 bases, with 10 bases between. The CDR3 is 12 residues long. CDR3 in amino acids: CASSPPGGELFF. The CDR3 nucleotides read TGTGCCAGCAGCCCCCCGGGAGGGGAGCTGTTTTTT.

The chain has TRBV19 and TRBJ2-3; 12 bases are a match to TRBD2. The CDR3 extends over 16 amino acids. Per the germline V gene, CDR1 is LNHDA and CDR2 is SQIVND (reference sequence). Germline trimming cut 1 base from V and 2 bases from J; bases unmatched to any gene: 1. The chain's CDR3 is CASSIGLAGDTDTQYF. The CDR3 DNA reads as TGTGCCAGTAGTATAGGACTAGCGGGGGACACAGATACGCAGTATTTT.

Of note for this clone: This CDR3 is also generated by other DNA sequences in the sample. The chain joins TRBV5-1 to TRBJ2-3, with D maybe TRBD2 (5 bases). V shed 1 base and J shed 1 base, with 7 bases lying between them. Germline values: CDR1 SGHRS, CDR2 YFSETQ. This CDR3 contains 14 residues. The CDR3 DNA sequence: TGCGCCAGCAGCTTGCTTAGCGGCACAGATACGCAGTATTTT. It encodes CASSLLSGTDTQYF.

This chain uses TRBV10-3 with TRBJ1-5; no reliable D call. The germline V and J ends were trimmed by 8 bases and 1 base, with 9 bases remaining between them. Germline CDR1 and CDR2: ENHRY and SYGVKD. This CDR3 has 13 residues. CDR3 loop: CAIGGESNQPQHF. CDR3 bases: TGTGCCATCGGCGGAGAAAGCAATCAGCCCCAGCATTTT.

V gene TRBV5-7 combines with J gene TRBJ2-5, with TRBD1 matching 8 bases. TRBV5-7 is an ORF, with its function uncertain. The CDR3 contains 14 residues. Trimming took 4 bases from V and 3 from J; bases not matched to a gene: 5. The CDR3 nucleotides read TGTGCCAGCAGCCTTCAGACAGGGGAAGAGACCCAGTACTTC. It translates to CASSLQTGEETQYF.

The V and J genes are TRBV29-1 and TRBJ2-1; 8 bases are shared with TRBD2. The V and J ends lost 6 bases and 9 bases, in that order; junction bases with no gene match: 7. Germline-derived CDR1 and CDR2 are SQVTM and ANQGSEA. The CDR3 has 12 residues. For the CDR3, the DNA is TGCAGCGTAAATAGCGGGATTCGTGAGCAGTTCTTC. Protein sequence: CSVNSGIREQFF.

This sequence joins TRBV27 and TRBJ2-1; 9 positions agree with TRBD2. The CDR3 consists of 16 residues. V lost 8 bases and J lost 2; bases outside the gene matches: 10. Germline CDR1 MNHEY, CDR2 SMNVEV (reference sequence). The CDR3 here is CASWGLAGLAYNEQFF. The DNA of the CDR3 is TGTGCCAGCTGGGGGCTAGCGGGGCTCGCCTACAATGAGCAGTTCTTC.

V gene TRBV14 combines with J gene TRBJ1-1, with D hard to call. This CDR3 region has 14 residues. V gave up 0 bases and J gave up 0 bases, with 5 bases separating them. Germline lookup yields CDR1 SGHDN and CDR2 FVKESK. CDR3 bases: TGTGCCAGCAGCCAAGACAGGCTGAACACTGAAGCTTTCTTT. As protein: CASSQDRLNTEAFF.

This chain connects TRBV18 to TRBJ2-1; TRBD2 matches at 8 bases. Losses at the gene ends were 5 bases for V and 5 bases for J; bases not matched to a gene: 5. Germline V gene data show CDR1 as KGHSH and CDR2 as LQKENI. This CDR3 contains 14 residues. The CDR3 reads CASSFRAGDNEQFF. The CDR3 region has the DNA TGTGCCAGCTCATTTAGAGCGGGAGACAATGAGCAGTTCTTC.

The rearrangement uses TRBV19 and TRBJ1-2; D gene unclear. CDR3 length equals 12 residues. Trimming took 8 bases from V and 8 from J, leaving 15 bases between them. The V gene's germline CDR1 is LNHDA and CDR2 SQIVND (reference sequence). The CDR3 reads CASYHVVGGYTF. The CDR3 DNA reads TGTGCCAGTTATCACGTGGTCGGAGGCTACACCTTC.